This TCR beta chain was captured by sequencing in a study of shared clonotypes between healthy human individuals. Here immunoSEQ multiplex PCR was the method, and the copy in TCRdb shows in-frame clones only, minus some. The data hold over a million clones, with 98% to 99% observed a single time. V was trimmed by 3 bases and J by 10 bases, leaving 10 bases between them. Germline CDR1 is SEHNR and CDR2 is FQNEAQ (reference sequence). The CDR3 totals 12 residues. The rearrangement joins TRBV7-9 to TRBJ2-1; D may be TRBD2 (6 bases). The TCR comes from a man aged 30 to 45 in good health. Sequenced material: naive CD4+ T cells sorted from blood. The subset is: CD45RA+ positively selected. The CDR3 sequence is CASSFPAGEQFF. In DNA form, the CDR3 reads TGTGCCAGCAGCTTCCCGGCGGGGGAGCAGTTCTTC.